A single sample gave rise to the 30 T cell receptor beta chains below, sequenced in a study of early T cells in non-severe SARS-CoV-2 infection. From the 5' RACE reads, TCRdb called clonotypes with MiXCR, one entry per CDR3 protein. The repertoire consists of some 26,000 distinct CDR3 sequences, with approximately 4.6% occurring once and the leading ten covering about 4.2%. The sample comprised whole blood. These receptor sequences come from an adult who was a healthcare worker with PCR-confirmed SARS-CoV-2 infection or an uninfected control (not recorded which).

Ten or more counts support this clonotype. The chain recombines TRBV7-6 with TRBJ2-7, with D perhaps TRBD2 (5 bases). This CDR3 is 13 amino acids long. CDR1 SGHVS and CDR2 FNYEAQ come from the germline V gene. Trimming took off 3 bases at V and 3 bases at J, with 9 bases between the two ends. The CDR3 bases are TGTGCCAGCAGCTTGTCCGGGAACTACGAGCAGTACTTC. Protein sequence: CASSLSGNYEQYF. The full variable domain, rest sourced from reference TRBV7-6 and TRBJ2-7, is GAGVSQSPRYKVTKRGQDVALRCDPISGHVSLYWYRQALGQGPEFLTYFNYEAQQDKSGLPNDRFSAERPEGSISTLTIQRTEQRDSAMYRCASSLSGNYEQYFGPGTRLTVT.

This clonotype was picked up many times. The genes are TRBV4-1 and TRBJ2-3; no definite D call. The CDR3 is 12 residues long. CDR1 and CDR2 from the germline V gene are MGHRA and YSYEKL. Trimming cost V 1 base and J 4 bases, with 3 bases left between them. The DNA for the CDR3 is TGCGCCAGCAGCCAAGCGGCAGATACGCAGTATTTT. Translating it yields CASSQAADTQYF.

The chain carries TRBV23-1 and TRBJ2-3; 7 bases match TRBD1. TRBV23-1 is flagged as an ORF with uncertain function. Trimming removed 10 bases from V and 2 bases from J; junction bases left unmatched: 12. The CDR3 is 15 residues long. CDR3 in DNA: TGCGCCACCCAGGGGGTCTCACCAGCCACAGATACGCAGTATTTT. Amino acid sequence: CATQGVSPATDTQYF.

Many counts were recorded for this clonotype. The CDR3 loop is CASSPYTDTEAFF. CDR3 nucleotide sequence: TGCGCCAGCAGCCCCTACACGGACACTGAAGCTTTCTTT. V is TRBV4-1 and J is TRBJ1-1; D is undetermined. The germline gives CDR1 MGHRA, CDR2 YSYEKL. The CDR3 length is 13 residues. Trimming removed 4 bases at V and 3 bases at J, with 9 bases between.

This clonotype has ten or more counts. This chain connects TRBV28 to TRBJ2-6, with a weak D call TRBD1 (6 bases). The CDR3 has 17 amino acids. V lost 4 bases to trimming and J lost 0 bases, with 13 bases between them. The V gene's germline CDR1 is MDHEN and CDR2 SYDVKM. In DNA form, the CDR3 reads TGTGCCAGCAGTTCAAGCGGACAGAGCTCTGGGGCCAACGTCCTGACTTTC. It translates to CASSSSGQSSGANVLTF.

This clonotype was counted many times. The chain recombines TRBV5-1 with TRBJ2-1; tentative D call: TRBD1 (5 bases). CDR1 and CDR2 from the germline V gene are SGHRS and YFSETQ. CDR3 length: 15 amino acids. Trimming cost V 2 bases and J 4 bases, with 13 bases left between them. The CDR3 reads CASSLGIQGYNEQFF. CDR3 coding DNA: TGCGCCAGCAGCTTAGGCATCCAGGGATACAATGAGCAGTTCTTC. Based on the CDR3 plus reference TRBV5-1 and TRBJ2-1, the full variable domain is KAGVTQTPRYLIKTRGQQVTLSCSPISGHRSVSWYQQTPGQGLQFLFEYFSETQRNKGNFPGRFSGRQFSNSRSEMNVSTLELGDSALYLCASSLGIQGYNEQFFGPGTRLTVL.

This clonotype occurred many times. The gene calls are TRBV7-9 and TRBJ2-6; D is possibly TRBD1 (5 bases). CDR3 length: 15 residues. The V and J ends lost 5 bases and 0 bases respectively, with 8 bases between them. Germline lookup yields CDR1 SEHNR and CDR2 FQNEAQ (reference sequence). In DNA form, the CDR3 reads TGTGCCAGCAGCGCGCAGGGCTCTGGGGCCAACGTCCTGACTTTC. Translation gives CASSAQGSGANVLTF.

This clonotype has just a few counts. The chain uses TRBV5-1 and TRBJ2-3; 8 nucleotides align to TRBD1. V was pared by 2 bases and J by 5 bases, with 7 bases of the junction left unmatched. The germline V gene encodes CDR1 SGHRS and CDR2 YFSETQ. This CDR3 comprises 15 residues. The CDR3 nucleotides read TGCGCCAGCAGCTTCCAGGGGGCGCCGAAAGATACGCAGTATTTT. The encoded protein is CASSFQGAPKDTQYF. Drawing the rest from reference TRBV5-1 and TRBJ2-3, the complete variable domain is KAGVTQTPRYLIKTRGQQVTLSCSPISGHRSVSWYQQTPGQGLQFLFEYFSETQRNKGNFPGRFSGRQFSNSRSEMNVSTLELGDSALYLCASSFQGAPKDTQYFGPGTRLTVL.

This clonotype occurred many times. The junction shows a germline mismatch at one end, possibly a read error. This chain uses TRBV5-1 with TRBJ1-1; possible D gene TRBD1, 5 bases. The V gene's germline CDR1 is SGHRS and CDR2 YFSETQ. CDR3 length: 14 amino acids. The CDR3 protein is CASSLGVLNTEAFF. The DNA for the CDR3 is TGTGCCAGCAGCTTGGGGGTTCTGAACACTGAAGCTTTCTTT.

This clonotype was seen a handful of times. The V gene is TRBV10-3, the J gene TRBJ2-1; 7 bases map to TRBD1. Germline V gives CDR1 ENHRY, CDR2 SYGVKD. The CDR3 loop spans 14 amino acids. Trimming removed 6 bases from V and 5 bases from J; junction bases left unmatched: 7. The CDR3 reads CAISPDRLNNEQFF. DNA of the CDR3: TGTGCCATCAGCCCGGACAGGTTAAACAATGAGCAGTTCTTC.

The J gene is TRBJ2-7, the V gene TRBV5-6; the match to TRBD1 covers 9 bases. Looked up from germline, CDR1 is SGHDT and CDR2 is YYEEEE. With 3 bases clipped from V and 2 bases from J, the junction kept 6 bases outside the gene matches. The CDR3 runs to 15 residues. The CDR3 nucleotides are TGTGCCAGCAGCTCGATGACAGGGGGGACCTACGAGCAGTACTTC. It codes for CASSSMTGGTYEQYF.

J is TRBJ2-3 and V is TRBV6-5; tentatively, D is TRBD2 (6 bases). This CDR3 is built from 15 residues. Trimming removed 0 bases at V and 2 bases at J, with 9 bases between. CDR1 and CDR2 (germline): MNHEY, SVGAGI. CDR3 coding DNA: TGTGCCAGCAGTTACTCGGGGGGTGACACAGATACGCAGTATTTT. It codes for CASSYSGGDTDTQYF.

This clonotype was detected a few times. The rearrangement links TRBV12-5 to TRBJ2-3, with D unresolved. Trimming took off 6 bases at V and 2 bases at J, with 3 bases between the two ends. Germline V gives CDR1 LGHNT, CDR2 FRNRAP. This CDR3 is 11 amino acids long. The CDR3 region has the DNA TGTGCTAGTGGGGACACAGATACGCAGTATTTT. Its translation is CASGDTDTQYF.

DNA for the CDR3: TGCGCCAGCGGGATCGACTACCGGAGGGAGCTGTTTTTT. Its protein product is CASGIDYRRELFF. The chain couples TRBV5-1 to TRBJ2-2; D may be TRBD2 (5 bases). Trimming cost V 7 bases and J 9 bases, with 16 bases left between them. Germline loops: CDR1 SGHRS, CDR2 YFSETQ. The length of the CDR3 is 13 residues.

This clonotype was observed at least ten times. The chain employs TRBV29-1 and TRBJ1-5, with TRBD1 identical over 10 bases. There are 14 residues in the CDR3. The trim removed 7 bases at V and 5 bases at J, leaving 8 bases unmatched. The germline CDR1 and CDR2 sequences are SQVTM and ANQGSEA. The CDR3 reads CSGKTGGEDQPQHF. Here the CDR3 DNA reads TGCAGCGGGAAGACAGGGGGCGAGGATCAGCCCCAGCATTTT.

Note on this clonotype: A much more abundant neighbour one base away suggests this may be a read error. The chain uses TRBV29-1 and TRBJ1-6; no clear D. The germline gives CDR1 SQVTM, CDR2 ANQGSEA. The CDR3 spans 16 residues. The CDR3 DNA sequence: TGCGGCGTTGCGGTAGGGCCCGATTTACATAATTCACCCCTCCACTTT. Its translation: CGVAVGPDLHNSPLHF.

There are many counts of this clonotype. V is TRBV3-1 and J is TRBJ2-7; D is uncertain. V dropped 4 bases and J dropped 0 bases, with 22 bases sitting between them. This CDR3 is built from 18 residues. Per germline, CDR1 LGHDT and CDR2 YNNKEL (reference sequence). CDR3 sequence (DNA): TGTGCCAGCAGCCTTCCTTCTTACAGCGTCAGGAGCTCCTACGAGCAGTACTTC. Protein: CASSLPSYSVRSSYEQYF.

In this sample, this clonotype turned up a few times. The chain recombines TRBV6-5 with TRBJ2-2; a possible D gene is TRBD2 (6 bases). V dropped 0 bases and J dropped 3 bases, with 11 bases sitting between them. In germline, CDR1 is MNHEY, CDR2 SVGAGI. The CDR3 is 16 residues long. The CDR3 sequence: CASSYSSGVYTGELFF. In DNA form, the CDR3 reads TGTGCCAGCAGTTACTCTTCGGGGGTCTACACCGGGGAGCTGTTTTTT.

V usage is TRBV29-1 and J usage is TRBJ1-2; tentatively, D is TRBD1 (6 bases). CDR1 and CDR2 (germline): SQVTM, ANQGSEA. Deletions cut 4 bases from V and 4 bases from J, with 13 bases between. The CDR3 spans 13 residues. Written as DNA, the CDR3 is TGCAGCGTTGTAGGGGGTATCGGCTATGGCTACACCTTC. Protein sequence: CSVVGGIGYGYTF.

In its sample, this clonotype was seen a few times. This rearrangement joins TRBV20-1 to TRBJ2-7; the match to TRBD1 covers 11 bases. The V gene end was trimmed by 4 bases and the J gene end by 3 bases; junction bases not matched to a gene: 8. This CDR3 spans 15 amino acids. The germline V gene encodes CDR1 DFQATT and CDR2 SNEGSKA (reference sequence). CDR3 region: CSATDPGTGGYEQYF. CDR3 sequence (DNA): TGCAGTGCTACGGACCCCGGGACAGGGGGCTACGAGCAGTACTTC.

The J gene is TRBJ2-1, the V gene TRBV6-5, with a possible D match to TRBD1 (6 bases). Germline V gene data show CDR1 as MNHEY and CDR2 as SVGAGI. V dropped 6 bases and J dropped 5 bases, with 17 bases sitting between them. CDR3 length equals 15 residues. CDR3 nucleotide sequence: TGTGCCAGCAGGGCTACAGGGCCCGTCGACAATGAGCAGTTCTTC. Amino acids: CASRATGPVDNEQFF.

This clonotype showed up many times. The CDR3 reads CASSPTGGVLHNEQFF. CDR3 coding DNA: TGTGCCAGCAGCCCGACAGGGGGCGTGTTGCACAATGAGCAGTTCTTC. J is TRBJ2-1 and V is TRBV6-6; 10 nucleotides agree with TRBD1. Germline assignment: CDR1 MNHNY and CDR2 SVGAGI (reference sequence). There are 16 residues in the CDR3. After removal of 6 bases from V and 5 bases from J, the junction contained 10 bases not matched to a gene.

This clonotype was seen ten or more times. This sequence joins TRBV29-1 and TRBJ2-1; 11 nucleotides line up with TRBD1. Germline CDR1 SQVTM, CDR2 ANQGSEA. The CDR3 has 14 amino acids. V trimming: 3 bases; J trimming: 6 bases; junction bases outside the gene matches: 4. CDR3 sequence reads: CSVEGQGVSNEQFF. CDR3 nucleotide sequence: TGCAGCGTTGAGGGACAGGGGGTTTCCAATGAGCAGTTCTTC.

This clonotype was seen many times. This chain uses TRBV19 with TRBJ2-4; D uncertain. The germline V gene encodes CDR1 LNHDA and CDR2 SQIVND (reference sequence). This CDR3 is 12 amino acids long. Trimming stripped 7 bases from V and 7 bases from J, with 11 bases between. CDR3 residues: CASKGEGNIQYF. DNA of the CDR3: TGTGCCAGTAAGGGCGAAGGGAACATTCAGTACTTC.

This clonotype was observed many times. The CDR3 sequence is CASSLIEGADTGELFF. CDR3 DNA sequence: TGTGCCAGCAGCTTAATCGAGGGGGCGGACACCGGGGAGCTGTTTTTT. The V gene is TRBV7-2, the J gene TRBJ2-2; 7 nucleotides match TRBD1. Unmatched junction bases numbered 6, after V lost 2 bases and J lost 3 bases. CDR1 is SGHTA and CDR2 is FQGNSA in the germline V gene. The CDR3 has 16 amino acids.

Concerning this clonotype: A much more abundant neighbour one base away suggests this may be a read error. The chain links TRBV29-1 to TRBJ2-7; tentatively, D is TRBD1 or TRBD2 (6 bases each). The end of the DNA is better explained by TRBJ2-1, so the J call may be wrong. Germline V CDR1 and CDR2: SQVTM, ANQGSEA. The CDR3 is 13 residues long. The CDR3 nucleotides are TGCAGCGTTGACAGGGGAGGAAATGGCGAGCAGTTCTTC. Amino acids: CSVDRGGNGEQFF.

This clonotype has only a few counts. The chain employs TRBV5-6 and TRBJ1-2; possible D gene TRBD1, 6 bases. Germline assignment: CDR1 SGHDT and CDR2 YYEEEE. Trimming left V 4 bases short and J 5 bases short, with 21 bases between. The CDR3 is made up of 16 amino acids. Here the CDR3 DNA reads TGTGCCAGCAGCCCAAAGAGGTTAGACAGGCTGTATGGCTACACCTTC. Translated, it gives CASSPKRLDRLYGYTF.

The table lists this clonotype with many counts. The rearrangement joins TRBV5-4 to TRBJ1-6; D gene ambiguous. Germline CDR1 and CDR2: SGHNT and YYREEE (reference sequence). Trimming shortened V by 5 bases and J by 6 bases, and 9 bases separated the two germline ends. The CDR3 is 13 residues long. The CDR3, as DNA: TGTGCCAGCAGAAGGGCTAGTAATTCACCCCTCCACTTT. Translated: CASRRASNSPLHF.

Many counts were recorded for this clonotype. This chain joins TRBV12-3 or TRBV12-4 and TRBJ1-6, with D unclear. Trimming took off 5 bases at V and 7 bases at J, with 15 bases between the two ends. This CDR3 is 15 amino acids long. CDR3 region: CASSPLLGRNSPLHF. The CDR3 region has the DNA TGTGCCAGCAGTCCCCTGCTGGGCAGGAATTCACCCCTCCACTTT.

This clonotype has ten or more counts. The chain joins TRBV7-9 to TRBJ2-7; D remains ambiguous. CDR1 and CDR2 (germline): SEHNR, FQNEAQ (reference sequence). V lost 1 base, J lost 0 bases, and 7 bases lay in between. CDR3 length equals 14 residues. CDR3 sequence (DNA): TGTGCCAGCAGCTTAGTAGCAACCTCCTACGAGCAGTACTTC. It specifies CASSLVATSYEQYF. The whole variable domain, remainder taken from reference TRBV7-9 and TRBJ2-7, is DTGVSQNPRHKITKRGQNVTFRCDPISEHNRLYWYRQTLGQGPEFLTYFQNEAQLEKSRLLSDRFSAERPKGSFSTLEIQRTEQGDSAMYLCASSLVATSYEQYFGPGTRLTVT.